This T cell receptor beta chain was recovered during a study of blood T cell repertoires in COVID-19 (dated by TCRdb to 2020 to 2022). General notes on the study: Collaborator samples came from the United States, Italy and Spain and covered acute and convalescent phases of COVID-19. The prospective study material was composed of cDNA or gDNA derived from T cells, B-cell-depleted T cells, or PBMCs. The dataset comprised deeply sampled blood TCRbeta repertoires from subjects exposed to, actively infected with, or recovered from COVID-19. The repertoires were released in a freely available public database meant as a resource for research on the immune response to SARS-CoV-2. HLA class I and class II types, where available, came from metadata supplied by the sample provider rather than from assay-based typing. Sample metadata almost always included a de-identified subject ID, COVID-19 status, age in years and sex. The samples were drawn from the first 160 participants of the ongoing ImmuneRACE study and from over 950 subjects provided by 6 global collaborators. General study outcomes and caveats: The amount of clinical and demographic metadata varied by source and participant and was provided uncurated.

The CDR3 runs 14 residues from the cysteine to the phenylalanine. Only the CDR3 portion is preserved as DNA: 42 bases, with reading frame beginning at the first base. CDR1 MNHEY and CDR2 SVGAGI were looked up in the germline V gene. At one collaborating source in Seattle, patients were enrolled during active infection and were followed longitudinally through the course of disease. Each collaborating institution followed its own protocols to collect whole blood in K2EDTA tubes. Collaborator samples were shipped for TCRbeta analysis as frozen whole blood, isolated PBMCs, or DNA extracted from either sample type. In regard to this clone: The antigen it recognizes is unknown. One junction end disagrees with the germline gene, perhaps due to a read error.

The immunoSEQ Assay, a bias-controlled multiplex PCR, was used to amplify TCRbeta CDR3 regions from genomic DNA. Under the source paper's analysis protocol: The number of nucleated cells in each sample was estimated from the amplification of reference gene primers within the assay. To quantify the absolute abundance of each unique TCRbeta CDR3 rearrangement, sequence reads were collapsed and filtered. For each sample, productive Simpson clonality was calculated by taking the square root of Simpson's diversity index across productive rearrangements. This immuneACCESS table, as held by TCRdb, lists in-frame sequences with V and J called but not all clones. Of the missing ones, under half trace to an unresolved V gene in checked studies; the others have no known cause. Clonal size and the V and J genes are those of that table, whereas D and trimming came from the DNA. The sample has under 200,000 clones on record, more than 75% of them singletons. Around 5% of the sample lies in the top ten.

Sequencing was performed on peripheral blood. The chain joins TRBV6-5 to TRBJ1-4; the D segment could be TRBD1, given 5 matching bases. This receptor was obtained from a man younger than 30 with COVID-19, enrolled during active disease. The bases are TGTGCCAGCAGTTACCGGGGGGGGGACGAAAAACTGCTTTTT. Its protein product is CASSYRGGDEKLLF.